This TCR beta chain was identified in a study of naive and memory T cell subsets. Broader study findings: Expression changes during T cell differentiation may affect RNA-based TCR counts. In CD4 and CD8 cells, diversity dropped from naive through EMRA.

Comment on this clonotype: The antigen remains undetermined. The junction departs from germline at one end; a sequencing error may be responsible.

After the first PCR, alpha and beta chain libraries were processed separately. Cells stained for CD3, CD4, CD8, CD45RA, CD27 and viability were sorted into four CD45RA/CD27 subsets. Both TRBC1 and TRBC2 were covered by a beta constant-region primer of two equimolar oligonucleotides. TCRdb reprocessed the UMI-ligation and nested PCR reads with MiXCR, giving one entry per CDR3 protein. The sample holds approximately 89,000 distinct CDR3 sequences, around 6.5% seen once. Germline V gene lookup returns CDR1 LGHDT and CDR2 YNNKEL (reference sequence). The CDR3 has 20 amino acids. The chain employs TRBV3-1 and TRBJ1-6, with D maybe TRBD1 (5 bases). Source material: central memory CD4+ T cells from blood. This receptor was taken from a human donor in good health. CDR3 nucleotides: TGTGCAAGCAGAATTACAGGAGAAGGGGCTGTGACGATTAGGAATTCACAAATCCACTTT. Encoded protein: CASRITGEGAVTIRNSQIHF.